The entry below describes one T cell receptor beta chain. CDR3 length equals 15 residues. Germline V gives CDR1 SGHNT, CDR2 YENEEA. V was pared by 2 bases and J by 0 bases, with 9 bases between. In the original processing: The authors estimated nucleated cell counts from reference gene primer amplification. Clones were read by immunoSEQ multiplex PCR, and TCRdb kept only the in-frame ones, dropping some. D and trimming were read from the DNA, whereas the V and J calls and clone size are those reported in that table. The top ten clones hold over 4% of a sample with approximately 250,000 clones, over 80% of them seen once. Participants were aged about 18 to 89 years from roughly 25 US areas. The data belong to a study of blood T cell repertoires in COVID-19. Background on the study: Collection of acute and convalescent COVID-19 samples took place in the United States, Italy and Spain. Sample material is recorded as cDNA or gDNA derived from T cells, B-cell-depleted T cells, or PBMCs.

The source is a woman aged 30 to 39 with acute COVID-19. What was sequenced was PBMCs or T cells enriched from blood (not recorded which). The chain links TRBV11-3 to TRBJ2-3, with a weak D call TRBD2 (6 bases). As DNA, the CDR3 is TGTGCCAGCAGCTTAACCGGGACTAGCACAGATACGCAGTATTTT. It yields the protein CASSLTGTSTDTQYF.